Below, 23 T cell receptor beta chains from the same sample are listed, as sequenced in a study of spatial heterogeneity in lung cancer (dated by TCRdb to between 2017 and 2020). In the paper's terms, the time point label means: blood at routine non-recurrence follow-up after resection. The method was 5' RACE. The instrument given in TCRdb is NextSeq 500. TCRdb itself trimmed the public reads at Q25 with fastp, ran MiXCR and retained productive beta chains. Records with the same CDR3 protein are collapsed into one entry carrying the most frequent genes and DNA. The sample has about 16,000 distinct CDR3 sequences on record, around 5.9% of them singletons. Clones ranked in the top ten supply roughly 25% of the sample. The sequenced sample was PBMCs, obtained at follow-up. These receptors were collected from a male donor with early-stage non-small cell lung cancer.

This clonotype is medium-sized by share. The chain carries TRBV7-2 and TRBJ2-2; D uncertain. CDR3 length: 15 amino acids. Germline V lookup: CDR1 SGHTA, CDR2 FQGNSA. V shed 0 bases and J shed 1 base, with 6 bases lying between them. In DNA form, the CDR3 reads TGTGCCAGCAGCTTAGCGGTACAGAACACCGGGGAGCTGTTTTTT. Protein sequence: CASSLAVQNTGELFF.

For this clonotype: Given a much more abundant clone one base away, this may be a read error. The chain uses TRBV18 and TRBJ2-7, with 11 bases fitting TRBD2. This CDR3 contains 14 residues. V trimming: 2 bases; J trimming: 7 bases; junction bases outside the gene matches: 4. From germline, CDR1 is KGHSH and CDR2 LQKENI. The CDR3 region is CASSPVTSGSEQYF. The CDR3 DNA is TGTGCCAGCTCACCAGTCACTAGCGGGAGTGAGCAGTACTTC.

In this sample, this clonotype turned up a few times. V usage is TRBV7-2 and J usage is TRBJ2-7; weak D call: TRBD1 (6 bases). Germline V gene sequence: CDR1 SGHTA, CDR2 FQGNSA. Trimming took off 4 bases at V and 6 bases at J, with 19 bases between the two ends. The CDR3 runs to 15 residues. This CDR3 is CASSSQGTGWGEQYF. The CDR3 nucleotides are TGTGCCAGCAGCTCCCAGGGAACAGGGTGGGGCGAGCAGTACTTC.

This clonotype has at least ten counts. The CDR3 nucleotides read TGTGCCAGCAGCTTAGGAAGCGGGAGGGGTACCGGGGAGCTGTTTTTT. Translation gives CASSLGSGRGTGELFF. This chain uses TRBV7-2 with TRBJ2-2, with 10 bases aligning to TRBD2. CDR1 SGHTA and CDR2 FQGNSA come from the germline V gene. There are 16 residues in the CDR3. V was pared by 1 base and J by 5 bases, with 4 bases of the junction left unmatched.

This clonotype has only a few counts. The chain carries TRBV12-3 or TRBV12-4 and TRBJ2-6; D is unclear. This CDR3 spans 15 amino acids. V lost 7 bases to trimming and J lost 0 bases, with 10 bases between them. In DNA, the CDR3 is TGTGCCAGCACCCTATCCCGCTCTGGGGCCAACGTCCTGACTTTC. Residues: CASTLSRSGANVLTF.

This clonotype was detected ten times or more. The genes are TRBV6-6 and TRBJ2-1; 11 positions agree with TRBD2. CDR3 length equals 15 residues. CDR1 and CDR2 (germline): MNHNY, SVGAGI (reference sequence). The ends lost 6 bases at V and 8 bases at J; junction bases unmatched: 9. CDR3 DNA: TGTGCCAGCAGCCCACTAGCGGGAGCGTTCCATGAGCAGTTCTTC. This translates into CASSPLAGAFHEQFF.

The chain joins TRBV5-1 to TRBJ1-2; 7 bases match TRBD1. Trimming at V came to 0 bases and at J to 6 bases, leaving 11 bases not matched to a gene. Germline lookup yields CDR1 SGHRS and CDR2 YFSETQ. The CDR3 consists of 16 residues. The DNA for the CDR3 is TGCGCCAGCAGCTTGGTCGGTAATGTGGGACAGAATGGCTACACCTTC. As protein: CASSLVGNVGQNGYTF.

The sample holds many counts of this clonotype. V and J are TRBV11-2 and TRBJ2-7; D uncertain. Germline V CDR1 and CDR2: SGHAT, FQNNGV. Between the trimmed V and J ends, which lost 5 bases and 5 bases, there was a span of 19 bases. The CDR3 is 15 residues long. CDR3 in DNA: TGTGCCAGCAGCCACTCAGGCCCCATGATCGACGAGCAGTACTTC. It translates to CASSHSGPMIDEQYF.

This clonotype showed up many times. The chain combines TRBV7-6 with TRBJ2-2, with 10 positions matching TRBD1. Germline CDR1 is SGHVS and CDR2 is FNYEAQ. The CDR3 extends over 15 amino acids. With 3 bases clipped from V and 4 bases from J, the junction kept 2 bases outside the gene matches. The CDR3 sequence: CASSLGQGSTGELFF. CDR3 DNA sequence: TGTGCCAGCAGCTTGGGACAGGGGTCCACCGGGGAGCTGTTTTTT.

The rearrangement joins TRBV6-5 to TRBJ1-1, with D possibly TRBD1 on 6 matching bases. Germline V lookup: CDR1 MNHEY, CDR2 SVGAGI. The CDR3 is made up of 13 amino acids. Trimming took off 7 bases at V and 1 base at J, with 10 bases between the two ends. CDR3 nucleotide sequence: TGTGCCAGCACCCACAGGGAGAACACTGAAGCTTTCTTT. Translation gives CASTHRENTEAFF.

This clonotype has a count of ten or more. The chain combines TRBV20-1 with TRBJ2-1; 7 nucleotides match TRBD2. With V trimmed by 4 bases and J by 15 bases, 9 bases remained unmatched. CDR3 length: 11 residues. The V gene's germline CDR1 is DFQATT and CDR2 SNEGSKA (reference sequence). CDR3: CSATWTSSMFF. In nucleotides, the CDR3 is TGCAGTGCTACCTGGACTAGTAGTATGTTCTTC.

Comment on this clonotype: With a much larger clone just one base away, this may be a read error. For the CDR3, the DNA is TGTGCCAGCAGATCGGGCAGAACGGGCGGGGAGCTGTTTTTT. Protein product: CASRSGRTGGELFF. This sequence joins TRBV6-2 or TRBV6-3 and TRBJ2-2; no definite D call. The CDR3 loop spans 14 amino acids. The ends were cut back, 6 bases at V and 7 bases at J, with 15 bases in the middle. Germline lookup yields CDR1 MNHEY and CDR2 SVGEGT.

In this sample, this clonotype turned up many times. The rearrangement uses TRBV6-5 and TRBJ1-6; D gene ambiguous. The V and J ends lost 5 bases and 6 bases respectively, with 23 bases between them. Germline V gene sequence: CDR1 MNHEY, CDR2 SVGAGI. There are 18 residues in the CDR3. CDR3 amino acids: CASSPNSLSQRINSPLHF. The CDR3 bases are TGTGCCAGCAGTCCGAACTCCCTCTCCCAGAGGATTAATTCACCCCTCCACTTT.

This clonotype was observed at least ten times. The V and J genes are TRBV3-1 and TRBJ2-2, with a weak D call TRBD2 (6 bases). The length of the CDR3 is 15 residues. V lost 1 base to trimming and J lost 4 bases, with 10 bases between them. CDR1 is LGHDT and CDR2 is YNNKEL in the germline V gene (reference sequence). The DNA for the CDR3 is TGTGCCAGCAGCCAAGTGGACGGGAGCACCGGGGAGCTGTTTTTT. As protein: CASSQVDGSTGELFF.

This clonotype is labeled medium-sized. The chain combines TRBV10-3 with TRBJ1-2; D remains ambiguous. Germline assignment: CDR1 ENHRY and CDR2 SYGVKD. V gave up 7 bases and J gave up 0 bases, with 9 bases separating them. The CDR3 totals 13 residues. The CDR3 loop is CAITPEANYGYTF. As DNA, the CDR3 is TGTGCCATCACCCCGGAAGCTAACTATGGCTACACCTTC.

At least ten counts were recorded for this clonotype. CDR3 DNA: TGCGCCAGCAGCTTCTCGAGGCGGGATGGGTCCTACAATGAGCAGTTCTTC. Residues: CASSFSRRDGSYNEQFF. The rearrangement links TRBV5-1 to TRBJ2-1; D possibly corresponds to TRBD2 (6 bases). CDR1 is SGHRS, CDR2 YFSETQ, per germline. Trimming cost V 2 bases and J 1 base, with 16 bases left between them. The CDR3 length is 17 residues.

This clonotype appeared many times. This chain joins TRBV2 and TRBJ2-7, with 12 bases matching TRBD2. CDR1 and CDR2 (germline): SNHLY, FYNNEI. V shed 3 bases and J 6 bases; nucleotides not matched to a gene: 12. The CDR3 consists of 17 residues. CDR3 nucleotide sequence: TGTGCCAGCAGTGAGCACCCCTGGACTAGCGGGAATCCCGAGCAGTACTTC. The encoded protein is CASSEHPWTSGNPEQYF.

This clonotype occurred many times. The J gene is TRBJ2-7, the V gene TRBV4-2, with a possible D match to TRBD1 (6 bases). CDR1 is LGHNA and CDR2 is YNFKEQ in the germline V gene. Trimming took 0 bases from V and 3 from J, leaving 9 bases between them. CDR3 length equals 14 residues. The CDR3 loop is CASSQDARGYEQYF. CDR3 coding DNA: TGTGCCAGCAGCCAAGATGCCAGGGGCTACGAGCAGTACTTC.

This clonotype was found many times. The J gene is TRBJ2-5, the V gene TRBV12-3 or TRBV12-4, with TRBD2 as a possible D gene (5 bases). The V end lost 8 bases, the J end lost 1 base, and 11 bases lay between the germline ends. This CDR3 spans 13 amino acids. CDR3 sequence (DNA): TGTGCCAGCCTACCGGCGGGCCAAGAGACCCAGTACTTC. Translating gives CASLPAGQETQYF.

Ten or more counts support this clonotype. The chain joins TRBV24-1 to TRBJ2-1, with TRBD2 identical over 10 bases. Germline CDR1 reads KGHDR; CDR2 reads SFDVKD. The J segment lost 9 bases and the V segment lost 10 bases, leaving 8 bases of the junction unmatched. The CDR3 sequence is 13 residues long. The CDR3 here is CATGKREGGEQFF. CDR3 bases: TGTGCCACAGGAAAGCGGGAGGGCGGTGAGCAGTTCTTC.

This clonotype was counted at least ten times. V usage is TRBV24-1 and J usage is TRBJ2-3; 9 positions agree with TRBD1. J was trimmed by 4 bases and V by 3 bases; bases with no gene match: 1. The CDR3 covers 14 residues. Per germline, CDR1 KGHDR and CDR2 SFDVKD. CDR3 region: CATSDRTGADTQYF. CDR3 DNA sequence: TGTGCCACCAGTGATCGGACAGGGGCAGATACGCAGTATTTT.

This clonotype occurred many times. J is TRBJ2-1 and V is TRBV27; D gene ambiguous. This CDR3 comprises 14 residues. Trimming pared 2 bases from V and 1 base from J, leaving 6 bases between. Per the germline V gene, CDR1 is MNHEY and CDR2 is SMNVEV (reference sequence). CDR3 loop: CASSLDGSYNEQFF. The CDR3 DNA sequence: TGTGCCAGCAGTTTAGACGGTTCCTACAATGAGCAGTTCTTC.

This clonotype was found many times. The chain links TRBV7-9 to TRBJ2-1, with D tentatively TRBD2 (6 bases). V lost 5 bases, J lost 7 bases, and 15 bases lay in between. The CDR3 totals 14 residues. Germline CDR1 reads SEHNR; CDR2 reads FQNEAQ (reference sequence). CDR3 region: CASSISGPRNEQFF. CDR3 nucleotide sequence: TGTGCCAGCAGCATTAGCGGCCCTCGAAATGAGCAGTTCTTC.